This T cell receptor beta chain was identified during a study of CD8+CD57+ T cells in acquired aplastic anemia. Study context: Sorted CD4+ and CD8+ cells gave a mean 3.2 ug DNA, range 0.2 to 27.4 ug. General observations from the study: Overlap between patients and controls comprised some 31 CD8+ CDR3 sequences.

The sample holds many counts of this clonotype. The antigen is not known. The V gene's germline CDR1 is LNHDA and CDR2 SQIVND (reference sequence). With 3 bases removed from V and 1 base from J, the gap between germline ends came to 10 bases. This CDR3 region has 16 residues. In patients chosen for sequencing, flow cytometry had shown CD8+CD57+ cell expansion. All patients were therapy-naive when blood was sampled. According to the study, genomic DNA was the template for TCR beta VDJ and CDR3 profiling. TCRdb reanalysed the reads using MiXCR and keeps one entry per CDR3 protein. Among 200,000 to 250,000 distinct CDR3 sequences listed, approximately 60% were seen once.

The sample consisted of sorted CD4+, CD8+, or CD8+CD57+ T cells (not recorded which) from PBMCs. The clonotype comes from a human donor with aplastic anemia. The rearrangement joins TRBV19 to TRBJ2-6; D remains unclear. The CDR3 nucleotides are TGTGCCAGTAGTATTTTATTAACGTCTGGGGCCAACGTCCTGACTTTC. As protein: CASSILLTSGANVLTF.